The 10 T cell receptor beta chains below all came from one sample that was sequenced in a study of IL-17A CD8 T cells in psoriatic arthritis synovium. Assay: immunoSEQ multiplex PCR; the TCRdb copy retains only in-frame clones and omits some. The sample has roughly 2,000 clones, around 72% seen once. IL-17A and IFNgamma secretion assays labeled CD3+ T cells stimulated about 1.5 hours with PMA and ionomycin. The synovial fluid came from psoriatic arthritis joints with active inflammation. Sequences were obtained from IFN-gamma+ CD8+ T cells from synovial fluid. Sample subset: IL-17A-IFNgamma+ memory CD8+ (Tc1) cells. The receptors shown here come from a human donor with psoriatic arthritis.

The V call is TRBV15, the J call TRBJ2-1, with TRBD1 identical over 8 bases. Germline lookup yields CDR1 LNHNV and CDR2 YYDKDF (reference sequence). V was pared by 5 bases and J by 1 base, with 7 bases of the junction left unmatched. CDR3 size: 16 residues. The CDR3 DNA sequence: TGTGCCACCAGCGGATGGACAGGGTCGTCCTACAATGAGCAGTTCTTC. This codes for CATSGWTGSSYNEQFF. Full variable domain (rest looked up from reference TRBV15 and TRBJ2-1): DAMVIQNPRYQVTQFGKPVTLSCSQTLNHNVMYWYQQKSSQAPKLLFHYYDKDFNNEADTPDNFQSRRPNTSFCFLDIRSPGLGDTAMYLCATSGWTGSSYNEQFFGPGTRLTVL.

CDR3 coding DNA: TGTGCCAGCAGCCCGGGACACCTCTACGAGCAGTACGTC. Its protein product is CASSPGHLYEQYV. This sequence joins TRBV6-5 and TRBJ2-7; D is perhaps TRBD1 (6 bases). There are 13 residues in the CDR3. The V end was cut by 6 bases, the J end by 3 bases, with 12 bases between. Germline CDR1 and CDR2: MNHEY and SVGAGI.

Comments on this clone: An end of the junction does not agree with germline; a read error may underlie this. The chain has TRBV10-3 and TRBJ2-1; D might be TRBD2 (5 bases). This CDR3 has 17 amino acids. Germline CDR1 is ENHRY and CDR2 is SYGVKD. This chain's CDR3 is CAIGEGYPLGPYNEQFF. Here the CDR3 DNA reads TGTGCCATCGGTGAGGGTTACCCCCTCGGCCCCTACAATGAGCAGTTCTTC.

This clone was seen a single time. The V call is TRBV27, the J call TRBJ1-2; 9 bases match TRBD1. The CDR3 contains 15 residues. V shed 6 bases and J 7 bases; nucleotides not matched to a gene: 12. The V gene's germline CDR1 is MNHEY and CDR2 SMNVEV (reference sequence). CDR3: CASSPLPGQGLGYTF. DNA of the CDR3: TGTGCCAGCAGCCCCCTCCCGGGACAGGGACTTGGCTACACCTTC.

This clone was counted between two and nine times. This chain's CDR3 is CASSEDPSWTGTNEQFF. DNA for the CDR3: TGTGCCAGCAGTGAAGACCCCTCCTGGACAGGGACGAATGAGCAGTTCTTC. The chain carries TRBV2 and TRBJ2-1, with TRBD1 matching 8 bases. The CDR3 is made up of 17 amino acids. The junction had 12 bases not matched to a gene; V was cut back by 1 base and J by 7 bases. Germline V gene data show CDR1 as SNHLY and CDR2 as FYNNEI.

This clone has just a few counts. The chain combines TRBV6-4 with TRBJ1-1; TRBD1 aligns across 10 bases. This CDR3 contains 13 residues. The V and J ends lost 2 bases and 9 bases, in that order; junction bases with no gene match: 3. Germline V gene data show CDR1 as MRHNA and CDR2 as SNTAGT. This CDR3 reads CASSDGDRGKAFF. CDR3 in DNA: TGTGCCAGCAGTGACGGGGACAGGGGTAAAGCTTTCTTT.

The J gene is TRBJ1-1, the V gene TRBV4-2; a weak D match, TRBD1 (5 bases). The V gene's germline CDR1 is LGHNA and CDR2 YNFKEQ. The CDR3 totals 16 residues. The germline V and J ends were trimmed by 7 bases and 4 bases, with 22 bases remaining between them. The CDR3 is CASTREAGWVSTEAFF. The CDR3 DNA is TGTGCCAGCACCAGGGAGGCAGGGTGGGTTAGCACTGAAGCTTTCTTT.

This rearrangement joins TRBV21-1 to TRBJ1-4. TRBV21-1 counts as a pseudogene. The CDR3 contains 13 residues. The CDR3 reads CASSPRSNEKLFF. CDR3 sequence (DNA): TGTGCCAGCAGCCCCCGTTCTAATGAAAAACTGTTTTTT.

This clone turned up a few times. The rearrangement uses TRBV28 and TRBJ2-3; D gene ambiguous. The CDR3 is 13 amino acids. The ends were cut back, 8 bases at V and 1 base at J, with 10 bases in the middle. Per germline, CDR1 MDHEN and CDR2 SYDVKM. The CDR3 region has the DNA TGTGCCAGCGCTGACTCCGGCACAGATACGCAGTATTTT. It encodes CASADSGTDTQYF.

This clone showed up just once. The rearrangement joins TRBV9 to TRBJ2-1; D possibly corresponds to TRBD2 (6 bases). The germline V gene has CDR1 SGDLS and CDR2 YYNGEE. Trimming took off 3 bases at V and 0 bases at J, with 10 bases between the two ends. CDR3 size: 15 residues. CDR3 coding DNA: TGTGCCAGCAGCGATAGCGGTTCCTCCTACAATGAGCAGTTCTTC. Translating it yields CASSDSGSSYNEQFF.